This TCR beta chain originates from a study of blood T cells in healthy people across ages. A second PCR of roughly 7 to 11 cycles used a sample-barcoded 5' primer and a J-beta primer mix. TCRdb re-called the 5' RACE reads with MiXCR, one entry per CDR3 protein. The repertoire includes hundreds of thousands of distinct CDR3 sequences, more than 25% of them detected once, and 3% sits in the top ten. These data also featured in a second study, about T cells of mothers and their children. That work adds: Samples were obtained from a few healthy Caucasian mothers and their six children.

Material for sequencing was blood. This TCR came from a boy between 5 and 17 years old in good health.

The CDR3 DNA reads TGTGCCAGCAAAACAGGACAGGGGGGAGAGACCCAGTACTTC. Its protein product is CASKTGQGGETQYF. This sequence joins TRBV2 and TRBJ2-5; TRBD1 aligns across 10 bases. Germline V gene sequence: CDR1 SNHLY, CDR2 FYNNEI. The CDR3 is made up of 14 amino acids. The V segment lost 7 bases and the J segment 4 bases; nucleotides outside the gene matches: 6.